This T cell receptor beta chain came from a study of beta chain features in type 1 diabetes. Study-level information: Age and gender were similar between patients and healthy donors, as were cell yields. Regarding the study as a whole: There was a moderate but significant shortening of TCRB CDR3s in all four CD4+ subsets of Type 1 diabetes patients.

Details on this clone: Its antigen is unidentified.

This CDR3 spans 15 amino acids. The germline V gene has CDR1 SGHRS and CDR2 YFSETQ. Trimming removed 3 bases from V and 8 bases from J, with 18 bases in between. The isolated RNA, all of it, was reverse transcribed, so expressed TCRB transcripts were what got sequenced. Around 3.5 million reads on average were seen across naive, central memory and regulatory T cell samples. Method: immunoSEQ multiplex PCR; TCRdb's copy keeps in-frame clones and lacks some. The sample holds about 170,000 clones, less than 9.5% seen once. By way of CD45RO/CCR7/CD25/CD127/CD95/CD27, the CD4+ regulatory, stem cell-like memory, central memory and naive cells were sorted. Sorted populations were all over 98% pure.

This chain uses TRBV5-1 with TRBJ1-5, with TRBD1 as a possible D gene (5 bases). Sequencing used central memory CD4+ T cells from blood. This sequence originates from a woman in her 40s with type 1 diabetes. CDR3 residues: CASSSGTAQGEPQHF. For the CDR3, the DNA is TGCGCCAGCAGCTCCGGGACTGCCCAGGGTGAGCCCCAGCATTTT.